The 24 T cell receptor beta chains reported below all come from one sample, sequenced in a study of CD8 T cells in Susac syndrome. Random hexamers were used to reverse transcribe an amount of 0.5 to 1 ug RNA. Each CDR3 protein gets one entry after TCRdb re-called the immunoSEQ multiplex PCR reads with MiXCR. The table records about 130,000 distinct CDR3 sequences, around 94% of them present only once. Sequencing was performed on CD4+ T cells from PBMCs. These receptor sequences come from a human donor in good health.

The genes are TRBV7-9 and TRBJ2-7; weak D call: TRBD1 (5 bases). The germline V gene encodes CDR1 SEHNR and CDR2 FQNEAQ (reference sequence). The CDR3 is 12 amino acids. V was trimmed by 5 bases and J by 7 bases, leaving 12 bases between them. The CDR3 DNA follows: TGTGCCAGCAGCGGACCGAAGGGGGAGCAGTACTTC. Translating it yields CASSGPKGEQYF.

The chain recombines TRBV4-1 with TRBJ1-5, with D unresolved. Germline V lookup: CDR1 MGHRA, CDR2 YSYEKL. Trimming cost V 0 bases and J 0 bases, with 15 bases left between them. The CDR3 is 18 residues long. The CDR3 sequence: CASSQDASREYSNQPQHF. For the CDR3, the DNA is TGCGCCAGCAGCCAAGATGCGTCGAGGGAATATAGCAATCAGCCCCAGCATTTT.

This clonotype has only a few counts. The CDR3 here is CASSVDQGRYEQYF. The CDR3 DNA reads as TGTGCCAGCAGCGTAGATCAGGGGCGCTACGAGCAGTACTTC. The rearrangement joins TRBV9 to TRBJ2-7, with D possibly matching TRBD1 (6 bases). CDR1 is SGDLS and CDR2 is YYNGEE in the germline V gene. V was clipped by 0 bases and J by 3 bases, with 10 bases between them. The CDR3 totals 14 residues.

The chain recombines TRBV9 with TRBJ1-2; a possible D gene is TRBD1 (5 bases). The V and J ends lost 0 bases and 14 bases respectively, with 17 bases between them. CDR3 length: 13 residues. Germline CDR1 SGDLS, CDR2 YYNGEE. In nucleotides, the CDR3 is TGTGCCAGCAGCGTAGGGGATTTGGGCAGGGTAACCTTC. Translated: CASSVGDLGRVTF.

This chain connects TRBV2 to TRBJ2-7, with D possibly called TRBD1 or TRBD2 (5 bases each). Germline V gives CDR1 SNHLY, CDR2 FYNNEI. V dropped 7 bases and J dropped 0 bases, with 13 bases sitting between them. The CDR3 is 14 residues long. Written as DNA, the CDR3 is TGTGCCAGCACCCCGGACACTAGCTCCTACGAGCAGTACTTC. Translating it yields CASTPDTSSYEQYF.

The chain is built from TRBV3-1 and TRBJ2-1; 10 positions match TRBD2. Germline CDR1 and CDR2: LGHDT and YNNKEL (reference sequence). V was clipped by 4 bases and J by 9 bases; unmatched bases: 9. The CDR3 length is 15 residues. CDR3 region: CASSPGVAGGLEQFF. Here the CDR3 DNA reads TGTGCCAGCAGCCCCGGGGTAGCGGGAGGTCTTGAGCAGTTCTTC.

The gene calls are TRBV6-4 and TRBJ1-2; no firm D call. Germline V gene sequence: CDR1 MRHNA, CDR2 SNTAGT. The CDR3 has 15 residues. Trimming shortened V by 6 bases and J by 4 bases, and 18 bases separated the two germline ends. The CDR3 sequence is CASRVSHSAVYGYTF. CDR3 coding DNA: TGTGCCAGCAGAGTCTCACATTCGGCAGTCTATGGCTACACCTTC.

The chain carries TRBV7-2 and TRBJ1-1, with TRBD1 matching 9 bases. Germline CDR1 SGHTA, CDR2 FQGNSA. The V segment lost 4 bases and the J segment 3 bases; nucleotides outside the gene matches: 6. The CDR3 has 15 residues. The CDR3 protein is CASSSGDREHTEAFF. CDR3 DNA: TGTGCCAGCAGCTCGGGGGACAGGGAACACACTGAAGCTTTCTTT.

The chain carries TRBV20-1 and TRBJ2-1; 7 bases match TRBD2. Germline CDR1 DFQATT, CDR2 SNEGSKA (reference sequence). This CDR3 contains 14 residues. After removal of 5 bases from V and 11 bases from J, the junction contained 15 bases not matched to a gene. CDR3 sequence (DNA): TGCAGTGCTTTGGGGGGGGTCCGGCAACGAAAGCAGTTCTTC. Protein product: CSALGGVRQRKQFF.

CDR3: CASSYSIGSGRHTGELFF. CDR3 coding DNA: TGTGCCAGCAGTTACTCGATAGGTTCAGGGAGGCACACCGGGGAGCTGTTTTTT. The V gene is TRBV6-5, the J gene TRBJ2-2, with D possibly TRBD2 on 6 matching bases. This CDR3 contains 18 residues. Trimming removed 0 bases from V and 3 bases from J, with 17 bases in between. From germline, CDR1 is MNHEY and CDR2 SVGAGI.

The genes are TRBV27 and TRBJ2-7; the match to TRBD2 covers 7 bases. The CDR3 covers 16 residues. Trimming cost V 7 bases and J 0 bases; bases outside gene matches: 12. Germline-derived CDR1 and CDR2 are MNHEY and SMNVEV (reference sequence). The CDR3 coding sequence is TGTGCCAGCATGAGCGGAACTAGCGCCTACTCCTACGAGCAGTACTTC. Translated: CASMSGTSAYSYEQYF.

V gene TRBV18 combines with J gene TRBJ1-1, with D possibly being TRBD1 (5 bases). The CDR3 length is 16 residues. V gave up 0 bases and J gave up 1 base, with 12 bases separating them. Germline CDR1 and CDR2: KGHSH and LQKENI. The CDR3, as DNA: TGTGCCAGCTCACCACCCTCTCTCGGACAGAACACTGAAGCTTTCTTT. Protein product: CASSPPSLGQNTEAFF.

The chain uses TRBV5-1 and TRBJ2-3; 7 bases agree with TRBD1. The CDR3 sequence is 14 residues long. CDR1 is SGHRS, CDR2 YFSETQ, per germline. Trimming took 3 bases from V and 4 from J; bases not matched to a gene: 5. CDR3 sequence: CASSSDQGADTQYF. In DNA, the CDR3 is TGCGCCAGCAGCTCGGATCAGGGGGCAGATACGCAGTATTTT.

V and J are TRBV27 and TRBJ1-1; D not certain. This CDR3 is 13 amino acids long. CDR1 is MNHEY and CDR2 is SMNVEV in the germline V gene (reference sequence). Between the trimmed V and J ends, which lost 5 bases and 1 base, there was a span of 8 bases. CDR3 protein: CASSPGSNTEAFF. CDR3 DNA: TGTGCCAGCAGTCCGGGGTCGAACACTGAAGCTTTCTTT.

The chain employs TRBV6-1 and TRBJ2-7, with TRBD1 as a possible D gene (6 bases). The CDR3 spans 15 residues. The V gene lost 6 bases and the J gene lost 1 base, with 16 bases spanning the gap. The germline V gene has CDR1 MNHNS and CDR2 SASEGT. In nucleotides, the CDR3 is TGTGCCAGCAGGGTCTCCCGAGACAGGTCCTACGAGCAGTACTTC. Encoded protein: CASRVSRDRSYEQYF.

The J gene is TRBJ1-1, the V gene TRBV7-2; possibly TRBD1 for D (6 bases). The V gene's germline CDR1 is SGHTA and CDR2 FQGNSA. The CDR3 totals 16 residues. Trimming took off 3 bases at V and 1 base at J, with 15 bases between the two ends. The CDR3 DNA sequence: TGTGCCAGCAGCTTGCCGGGCAGGGGCTCGAACACTGAAGCTTTCTTT. It is translated as CASSLPGRGSNTEAFF.

This chain connects TRBV5-1 to TRBJ2-2; D not certain. This CDR3 has 14 residues. V was trimmed by 4 bases and J by 5 bases, leaving 12 bases between them. Germline V gene data show CDR1 as SGHRS and CDR2 as YFSETQ. The CDR3 loop is CASSPPATTGELFF. CDR3 nucleotide sequence: TGCGCCAGCAGCCCACCGGCAACAACCGGGGAGCTGTTTTTT.

This chain connects TRBV29-1 to TRBJ1-5; unclear D gene. Germline V gives CDR1 SQVTM, CDR2 ANQGSEA. There are 13 residues in the CDR3. Trimming removed 7 bases from V and 0 bases from J, with 10 bases in between. CDR3 in amino acids: CSAILSSNQPQHF. The CDR3 region has the DNA TGCAGCGCTATCTTAAGTAGCAATCAGCCCCAGCATTTT.

This sequence joins TRBV18 and TRBJ2-1; D not certain. V was pared by 10 bases and J by 0 bases, with 10 bases between. This CDR3 is built from 13 residues. Germline V lookup: CDR1 KGHSH, CDR2 LQKENI. CDR3 sequence reads: CATVASSYNEQFF. CDR3 nucleotide sequence: TGTGCCACGGTCGCCAGCTCCTACAATGAGCAGTTCTTC.

This chain connects TRBV5-1 to TRBJ2-6; TRBD1 agrees at 10 bases. The J segment lost 0 bases and the V segment lost 7 bases, leaving 4 bases of the junction unmatched. CDR1 SGHRS and CDR2 YFSETQ come from the germline V gene. The CDR3 length is 16 residues. Here the CDR3 DNA reads TGCGCCAGCGGGACAGGGGTTCTCTCTGGGGCCAACGTCCTGACTTTC. It encodes CASGTGVLSGANVLTF.

The rearrangement links TRBV7-2 to TRBJ1-1; D is uncertain. The CDR3 runs to 15 residues. Germline V gene data show CDR1 as SGHTA and CDR2 as FQGNSA. The V end lost 1 base, the J end lost 1 base, and 10 bases lay between the germline ends. Here the CDR3 reads CASSLDSGQNTEAFF. The CDR3, as DNA: TGTGCCAGCAGCTTAGATAGTGGGCAGAACACTGAAGCTTTCTTT.

The rearrangement uses TRBV4-1 and TRBJ2-3; the match to TRBD2 covers 12 bases. The germline V gene encodes CDR1 MGHRA and CDR2 YSYEKL. This CDR3 is built from 18 residues. After removal of 4 bases from V and 6 bases from J, the junction contained 14 bases not matched to a gene. CDR3 sequence (DNA): TGCGCCAGCAGCCCAGCTGGGGCTAGCGGGAGGGCCGGGGATACGCAGTATTTT. It is translated as CASSPAGASGRAGDTQYF.

This chain links TRBV30 with TRBJ2-3, with TRBD1 as a possible D gene (5 bases). Germline values: CDR1 GTSNPN, CDR2 SVGIG (reference sequence). The CDR3 has 13 residues. Trimming took off 1 base at V and 3 bases at J, with 8 bases between the two ends. CDR3 in amino acids: CAWSGQPTDTQYF. The CDR3 DNA is TGTGCCTGGAGTGGACAGCCGACAGATACGCAGTATTTT.

This clonotype was found once. The germline gene is not matched at one end of the junction; a read error may be the cause. V is TRBV12-3 or TRBV12-4 and J is TRBJ1-2; D gene ambiguous. The length of the CDR3 is 11 residues. CDR3 sequence: CASSPYSGPGF. The DNA for the CDR3 is TGTGCCAGCAGTCCGTATTCCGGTCCGGGCTTC.